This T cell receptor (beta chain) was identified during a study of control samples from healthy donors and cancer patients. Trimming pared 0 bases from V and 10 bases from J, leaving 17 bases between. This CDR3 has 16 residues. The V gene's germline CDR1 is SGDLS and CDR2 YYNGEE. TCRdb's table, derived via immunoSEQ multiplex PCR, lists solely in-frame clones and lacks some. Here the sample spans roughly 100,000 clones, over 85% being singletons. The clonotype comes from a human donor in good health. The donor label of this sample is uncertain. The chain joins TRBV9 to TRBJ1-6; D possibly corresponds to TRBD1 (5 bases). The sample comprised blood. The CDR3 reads CASSVESGSGGSPLHF. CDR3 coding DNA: TGTGCCAGCAGCGTAGAATCAGGGTCCGGGGGGTCACCCCTCCACTTT.